Reported below is one T cell receptor beta chain. Antigen: not known. This sample includes further DNA sequences coding for the same CDR3. Germline CDR1 reads SQVTM; CDR2 reads ANQGSEA. The CDR3 sequence is 13 residues long. Deletions cut 1 base from V and 0 bases from J, with 6 bases between. The data belong to a study of shared clonotypes between healthy human individuals. Study as a whole: Researchers assigned three CD4 naive, three CD4 memory, two CD8 naive and one CD8 memory plate to each donor.

The method was immunoSEQ multiplex PCR; TCRdb's version includes in-frame clones alone and lacks a portion of them. Among roughly 2.2 million clones listed, 85% to 95% were seen once. The study, taken as a whole, reports: Limited genetic and exposure-history diversity came from having few donors. Memory subsets had estimated richness that was generally smaller than that of naive subsets.

The receptor's source is a man aged 18 to 30 in good health. Some clones in this sample may be carry-over from other donors' samples. The J gene is TRBJ1-1, the V gene TRBV29-1, with D hard to call. The sample comprised naive CD4+ T cells from PBMCs. As for subset: CD45RA+ positively selected. The CDR3 is CSVEGRMNTEAFF. DNA for the CDR3: TGCAGCGTTGAAGGGAGAATGAACACTGAAGCTTTCTTT.